This T cell receptor (beta chain) was identified in a study of blood T cell repertoires in COVID-19 (dated by TCRdb to about 2020). About the investigation overall: The collaborator samples originated in the United States, Italy and Spain and spanned the acute and convalescent phases of COVID-19. Where available, HLA class I and class II types were obtained from metadata supplied by the sample provider rather than from assay-based typing. Samples came from the ongoing ImmuneRACE study (first 160 participants) plus 1,254 subjects from 6 global collaborators. The dataset comprised deeply sampled blood TCRbeta repertoires from subjects exposed to, actively infected with, or recovered from COVID-19. The prospective study material was composed of cDNA or gDNA derived from T cells, B-cell-depleted T cells, or PBMCs. Sample metadata almost always included a de-identified subject ID, COVID-19 status, age in years and sex. A freely available public database, intended as a resource for researchers studying the immune response to SARS-CoV-2, is where the repertoires were released. Results the study describes overall, beyond this receptor: How much clinical and demographic metadata was included differed by source and by participant, and the metadata was provided uncurated.

TCRbeta CDR3 regions were amplified from genomic DNA by means of the immunoSEQ Assay, a bias-controlled multiplex PCR. The paper's processing steps were these. The number of nucleated cells in each sample was estimated by amplification of reference gene primers within the assay. To quantify the absolute abundance of each unique TCRbeta CDR3 rearrangement, sequence reads were collapsed and filtered. Productive Simpson clonality was computed per sample as the square root of Simpson's diversity index over productive rearrangements. This immuneACCESS table, as held by TCRdb, lists in-frame sequences with V and J called but not all clones. Of the missing ones, under half trace to an unresolved V gene in checked studies; the others have no known cause. V, J and clone size are those of that table, while D and trimming were read from the DNA. Counted in this sample were more than 95,000 clones; 74% of them appeared once. The ten largest clones capture roughly 5.5% of the sample.

Notes on this clone: Its target antigen remains unknown. Per-nucleotide qualities are absent, and no much larger clonotype sits a single base away.

Collaborating institutions collected whole blood in K2EDTA tubes following their own protocols. For TCRbeta analysis, collaborator samples were shipped as frozen whole blood, as isolated PBMCs, or as DNA extracted from either sample type. The germline V gene encodes CDR1 GTSNPN and CDR2 SVGIG (reference sequence). The CDR3, cysteine through phenylalanine, is 16 amino acids long. Just the 48-base CDR3 DNA is kept, in frame starting at base 1. Relative to germline, V is missing 2 bases and J is missing 0 bases, with 7 bases of the junction outside any gene match. In this chain, TRBV30 is recombined with TRBJ1-1; TRBD1 agrees with 9 junctional bases. Specimen: peripheral blood. The TCR sequence derives from a man aged 55 to 69 with acute or convalescent COVID-19. In nucleotide form, the sequence is TGTGCCTGGAGTACAGGGGGCTATCGGATGAACACTGAAGCTTTCTTT. Its amino acids are CAWSTGGYRMNTEAFF.